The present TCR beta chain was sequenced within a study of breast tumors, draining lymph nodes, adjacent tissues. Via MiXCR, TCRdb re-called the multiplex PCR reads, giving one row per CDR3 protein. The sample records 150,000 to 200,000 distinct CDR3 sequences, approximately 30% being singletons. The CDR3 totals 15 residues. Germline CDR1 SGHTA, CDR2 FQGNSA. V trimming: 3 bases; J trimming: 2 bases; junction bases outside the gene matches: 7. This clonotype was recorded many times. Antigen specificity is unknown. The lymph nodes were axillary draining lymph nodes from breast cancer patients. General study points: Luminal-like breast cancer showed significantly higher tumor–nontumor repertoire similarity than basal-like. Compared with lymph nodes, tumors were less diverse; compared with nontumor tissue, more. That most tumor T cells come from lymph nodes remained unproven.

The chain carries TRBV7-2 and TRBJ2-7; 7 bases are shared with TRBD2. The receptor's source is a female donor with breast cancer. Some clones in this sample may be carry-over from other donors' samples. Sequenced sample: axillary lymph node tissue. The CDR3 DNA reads TGTGCCAGCAGCTTCGGGAGGAATAGCGCCTACGAGCAGTACTTC. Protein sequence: CASSFGRNSAYEQYF. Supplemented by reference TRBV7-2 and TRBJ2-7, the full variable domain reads GAGVSQSPSNKVTEKGKDVELRCDPISGHTALYWYRQSLGQGLEFLIYFQGNSAPDKSGLPSDRFSAERTGGSVSTLTIQRTQQEDSAVYLCASSFGRNSAYEQYFGPGTRLTVT.